These 10 T cell receptor beta chains were all obtained from the same sample, sequenced in a study of T-cell reconstitution after alpha-beta-depleted transplantation in children. Construction of the TCRbeta library involved unique molecular identifiers. TCRdb re-called the PCR reads with MiXCR, one entry per CDR3 protein. The table has roughly 45,000 distinct CDR3 sequences, around a tenth seen once; the top ten hold 27%. Sequenced material: PBMCs, mostly from graft donor cells, taken 60 days after TCRalphabeta/CD19-depleted stem cell transplant. The receptors derive from a male patient aged 2-10 years who had a stem cell transplant for chronic granulomatous disease, so the T cells may come from the graft donor.

This clonotype was recorded at least ten times. The chain recombines TRBV4-3 with TRBJ2-1; tentative D call: TRBD2 (7 bases). Deletions cut 0 bases from V and 3 bases from J, with 18 bases between. The CDR3 extends over 18 amino acids. Looked up from germline, CDR1 is LGHNA and CDR2 is YSLEER. The CDR3 loop reads CASSQDWGRGGGYNEQFF. CDR3 bases: TGCGCCAGCAGCCAAGATTGGGGGCGTGGCGGGGGCTACAATGAGCAGTTCTTC.

With respect to this clonotype: A much larger clone differs by one base, so this may be a read error. The chain couples TRBV24-1 to TRBJ2-2, with D tentatively TRBD1 (6 bases). The CDR3 sequence is 16 residues long. Trimming stripped 4 bases from V and 6 bases from J, with 17 bases between. From germline, CDR1 is KGHDR and CDR2 SFDVKD. The chain's CDR3 is CATSEAKQGFAGELFF. Here the CDR3 DNA reads TGTGCCACCAGTGAGGCGAAACAGGGCTTCGCCGGGGAGCTGTTTTTT.

This clonotype has ten or more counts. V usage is TRBV2 and J usage is TRBJ2-1; D remains ambiguous. The CDR3 loop spans 11 amino acids. V was trimmed by 3 bases and J by 9 bases, leaving 6 bases between them. CDR1 and CDR2 (germline): SNHLY, FYNNEI. Written as DNA, the CDR3 is TGTGCCAGCAGTGACGTCGGTGAGCAGTTCTTC. Residues: CASSDVGEQFF.

This clonotype occurred many times. This chain links TRBV4-3 with TRBJ2-1, with TRBD2 identical over 8 bases. CDR3 length: 16 amino acids. V lost 0 bases and J lost 7; bases outside the gene matches: 8. From germline, CDR1 is LGHNA and CDR2 YSLEER. The CDR3 sequence is CASSQELREVGNEQFF. For the CDR3, the DNA is TGCGCCAGCAGCCAAGAATTGCGGGAGGTTGGGAATGAGCAGTTCTTC.

This clonotype was counted ten times or more. V is TRBV24-1 and J is TRBJ2-5, with D possibly being TRBD1 (7 bases). The CDR3 spans 16 residues. Looked up from germline, CDR1 is KGHDR and CDR2 is SFDVKD. Trimming pared 3 bases from V and 5 bases from J, leaving 18 bases between. Here the CDR3 DNA reads TGTGCCACCAGTGATCGAACCTCAGGGGGAGGCGAGACCCAGTACTTC. This translates into CATSDRTSGGGETQYF.

This clonotype was detected ten times or more. The chain combines TRBV29-1 with TRBJ2-1, with 7 positions matching TRBD2. CDR1 and CDR2 from the germline V gene are SQVTM and ANQGSEA. The CDR3 extends over 14 amino acids. With V trimmed by 4 bases and J by 4 bases, 7 bases remained unmatched. As DNA, the CDR3 is TGCAGCGTTGTTCTGGCTAGCGGTTACAATGAGCAGTTCTTC. This codes for CSVVLASGYNEQFF.

This clonotype was counted ten times or more. The rearrangement links TRBV19 to TRBJ1-1; D remains ambiguous. The CDR3 has 14 residues. Trimming cost V 1 base and J 1 base, with 7 bases left between them. CDR1 and CDR2 from the germline V gene are LNHDA and SQIVND (reference sequence). The CDR3 DNA follows: TGTGCCAGTAGTATAGGACACCGGAACACTGAAGCTTTCTTT. Translation: CASSIGHRNTEAFF.

This clonotype was counted between two and nine times. The V and J genes are TRBV30 and TRBJ1-2; no definite D call. The CDR3 consists of 15 residues. V lost 2 bases, J lost 2 bases, and 15 bases lay in between. Germline loops: CDR1 GTSNPN, CDR2 SVGIG (reference sequence). CDR3 region: CAWSKGLLSNYGYTF. The CDR3 DNA sequence: TGTGCCTGGAGTAAAGGACTCCTCTCCAACTATGGCTACACCTTC.

The chain joins TRBV28 to TRBJ1-4, with 10 positions matching TRBD1. This CDR3 has 15 residues. From germline, CDR1 is MDHEN and CDR2 SYDVKM. Trimming took 10 bases from V and 5 from J; bases not matched to a gene: 10. CDR3 nucleotides: TGTGCCACTGGACAGGGGGGTTTGGGGAATGAAAAACTGTTTTTT. Its translation is CATGQGGLGNEKLFF. The full variable domain, with the rest looked up from reference TRBV28 and TRBJ1-4, is DVKVTQSSRYLVKRTGEKVFLECVQDMDHENMFWYRQDPGLGLRLIYFSYDVKMKEKGDIPEGYSVSREKKERFSLILESASTNQTSMYLCATGQGGLGNEKLFFGSGTQLSVL.

In its sample, this clonotype was seen many times. This rearrangement joins TRBV29-1 to TRBJ2-1; 16 nucleotides align to TRBD2. V shed 6 bases, J shed 0 bases, and the junction held 2 bases outside the gene matches. Per germline, CDR1 SQVTM and CDR2 ANQGSEA. This CDR3 is 16 amino acids long. The CDR3 reads CSVGTSGRGSYNEQFF. CDR3 DNA sequence: TGCAGCGTCGGGACTAGCGGGAGGGGCTCCTACAATGAGCAGTTCTTC.